The next 24 T cell receptor beta chains were all read from a single sample in a study of OX40 agonist ivuxolimab in advanced cancers. Sequencing was performed with immunoSEQ multiplex PCR; in TCRdb, only in-frame clones are kept and a portion is missing. This table holds about 50,000 clones, around nine tenths found once. The source material was CD4+ or CD8+ T cells sorted from blood, sampled in a trial of the OX40 agonist ivuxolimab. These receptors came from an adult with an advanced solid tumor such as melanoma, head and neck, liver or kidney cancer.

This clone was detected only a few times. CDR3 sequence (DNA): TGTGCCCTGGGGCGGGAGGTTTATTACGAGCAGTACTTC. Amino acids: CALGREVYYEQYF. The chain employs TRBV30 and TRBJ2-7, with TRBD2 matching over 8 bases. The V and J ends lost 8 bases and 4 bases, in that order; junction bases with no gene match: 10. The CDR3 runs to 13 residues. Germline-derived CDR1 and CDR2 are GTSNPN and SVGIG (reference sequence).

This chain links TRBV19 with TRBJ2-7, with D maybe TRBD2 (5 bases). Germline CDR1 reads LNHDA; CDR2 reads SQIVND (reference sequence). CDR3 length: 14 amino acids. Deletions cut 7 bases from V and 2 bases from J, with 15 bases between. The DNA of the CDR3 is TGTGCCAGTACCGCAGGCGGGCGGACCTACGAGCAGTACTTC. Residues: CASTAGGRTYEQYF.

The CDR3 loop reads CATKRLETGELFF. The CDR3 DNA follows: TGTGCCACCAAACGTTTAGAGACCGGGGAGCTGTTTTTT. V and J are TRBV11-2 and TRBJ2-2, with D unclear. Germline-derived CDR1 and CDR2 are SGHAT and FQNNGV. The CDR3 is 13 amino acids. Deletions cut 10 bases from V and 5 bases from J, with 14 bases between.

This rearrangement joins TRBV7-2 to TRBJ1-5; 7 nucleotides align to TRBD1. Germline CDR1 and CDR2: SGHTA and FQGNSA. V shed 6 bases and J 0 bases; nucleotides not matched to a gene: 5. This CDR3 has 15 residues. This CDR3 reads CASSTTGFSNQPQHF. The CDR3 DNA reads TGTGCCAGCAGTACGACAGGGTTTAGCAATCAGCCCCAGCATTTT.

V usage is TRBV1 and J usage is TRBJ1-6. TRBV1 constitutes a pseudogene. The CDR3 is 15 residues long. CDR3 amino acids: CTSSQTEGHNSPLHF. The CDR3 region has the DNA TGCACCAGCAGCCAGACCGAGGGTCATAATTCACCCCTCCACTTT.

The chain has TRBV5-1 and TRBJ2-7; D unresolved. The CDR3 extends over 17 amino acids. Trimming stripped 0 bases from V and 2 bases from J, with 18 bases between. The germline CDR1 and CDR2 sequences are SGHRS and YFSETQ. The CDR3 sequence is CASSLAEGNIGTYEQYF. The CDR3 DNA follows: TGCGCCAGCAGCTTGGCAGAAGGCAACATTGGGACCTACGAGCAGTACTTC.

This clone came up a few times. V usage is TRBV7-2 and J usage is TRBJ2-7; D may be TRBD2 (6 bases). In germline, CDR1 is SGHTA, CDR2 FQGNSA. CDR3 size: 15 residues. V lost 2 bases and J lost 0, with 11 bases in between. The CDR3 loop is CASSLSGRASYEQYF. The CDR3 DNA follows: TGTGCCAGCAGCTTAAGCGGGCGGGCCTCCTACGAGCAGTACTTC. Supplemented by reference TRBV7-2 and TRBJ2-7, the full variable domain reads GAGVSQSPSNKVTEKGKDVELRCDPISGHTALYWYRQSLGQGLEFLIYFQGNSAPDKSGLPSDRFSAERTGGSVSTLTIQRTQQEDSAVYLCASSLSGRASYEQYFGPGTRLTVT.

This chain joins TRBV12-5 and TRBJ1-4; D is possibly TRBD1 (5 bases). CDR1 is LGHNT, CDR2 FRNRAP, per germline. V lost 1 base and J lost 11, with 8 bases in between. The CDR3 covers 12 residues. The CDR3 bases are TGTGCTAGTGGTTTGGACAGGAGTAAACTGTTTTTT. Encoded protein: CASGLDRSKLFF.

The V gene is TRBV2, the J gene TRBJ1-2; the D is unclear. CDR1 is SNHLY, CDR2 FYNNEI, per germline. V was trimmed by 7 bases and J by 4 bases, leaving 13 bases between them. The CDR3 runs to 13 residues. CDR3 amino acids: CASKGPGIYGYTF. In nucleotides, the CDR3 is TGTGCCAGCAAAGGGCCCGGCATCTATGGCTACACCTTC.

The J gene is TRBJ2-3, the V gene TRBV10-3; 13 nucleotides match TRBD2. The CDR3 has 17 amino acids. The germline V gene encodes CDR1 ENHRY and CDR2 SYGVKD. The J segment lost 0 bases and the V segment lost 0 bases, leaving 0 bases of the junction unmatched. The chain's CDR3 is CAISESTSGRSTDTQYF. CDR3 nucleotide sequence: TGTGCCATCAGTGAGTCGACTAGCGGGAGGAGCACAGATACGCAGTATTTT.

This rearrangement joins TRBV9 to TRBJ2-5; D gene unclear. The V gene lost 0 bases and the J gene lost 5 bases, with 11 bases spanning the gap. The CDR3 has 14 residues. The germline V gene encodes CDR1 SGDLS and CDR2 YYNGEE. The CDR3: CASSVGALRETQYF. CDR3 coding DNA: TGTGCCAGCAGCGTAGGGGCCCTGAGGGAGACCCAGTACTTC. The full variable domain, in which reference TRBV9 and TRBJ2-5 provide the parts outside the CDR3, is DSGVTQTPKHLITATGQRVTLRCSPRSGDLSVYWYQQSLDQGLQFLIQYYNGEERAKGNILERFSAQQFPDLHSELNLSSLELGDSALYFCASSVGALRETQYFGPGTRLLVL.

The J gene is TRBJ2-7, the V gene TRBV5-4; 9 positions match TRBD1. This CDR3 is built from 14 residues. The V gene end was trimmed by 4 bases and the J gene end by 2 bases; junction bases not matched to a gene: 4. Germline values: CDR1 SGHNT, CDR2 YYREEE (reference sequence). CDR3 sequence (DNA): TGTGCCAGCAGCCCCGGGACAGGGACCTACGAGCAGTACTTC. This gives the protein CASSPGTGTYEQYF.

The CDR3 loop is CASSLGVPYNEQFF. The CDR3 bases are TGTGCCAGCAGTTTGGGGGTTCCCTACAATGAGCAGTTCTTC. The chain links TRBV27 to TRBJ2-1, with D possibly being TRBD1 or TRBD2 (5 bases each). CDR3 size: 14 residues. V was pared by 3 bases and J by 2 bases, with 8 bases between. Germline CDR1 and CDR2: MNHEY and SMNVEV (reference sequence).

V and J are TRBV9 and TRBJ2-2; unclear D gene. V was trimmed by 4 bases and J by 3 bases, leaving 16 bases between them. The CDR3 is 16 residues long. From germline, CDR1 is SGDLS and CDR2 YYNGEE. In DNA form, the CDR3 reads TGTGCCAGCAGCCCAGGCGGCTTTTCCTACACCGGGGAGCTGTTTTTT. Amino acids: CASSPGGFSYTGELFF.

This rearrangement joins TRBV10-2 to TRBJ1-5; D call uncertain. The CDR3 has 13 amino acids. Germline V CDR1 and CDR2: WSHSY, SAAADI. Trimming stripped 2 bases from V and 6 bases from J, with 8 bases between. In DNA form, the CDR3 reads TGCGCCAGCAGTGAGGCTCGCGGTCAGCCCCAGCATTTT. It translates to CASSEARGQPQHF.

This rearrangement joins TRBV4-2 to TRBJ1-5; no firm D call. The V end lost 1 base, the J end lost 3 bases, and 13 bases lay between the germline ends. Germline CDR1 LGHNA, CDR2 YNFKEQ. This CDR3 is built from 16 residues. CDR3 sequence: CASSQVSSGVNQPQHF. In nucleotides, the CDR3 is TGTGCCAGCAGCCAAGTGAGCTCCGGGGTCAATCAGCCCCAGCATTTT.

V is TRBV5-1 and J is TRBJ1-2; a weak D match, TRBD1 (5 bases). CDR3 length equals 14 residues. CDR1 and CDR2 (germline): SGHRS, YFSETQ. Trimming removed 4 bases at V and 3 bases at J, with 13 bases between. CDR3 sequence: CASSDPQGHYGYTF. For the CDR3, the DNA is TGCGCCAGCAGCGATCCTCAGGGACACTATGGCTACACCTTC.

The chain links TRBV5-1 to TRBJ1-5; TRBD1 matches 7 bases. Germline V lookup: CDR1 SGHRS, CDR2 YFSETQ. V lost 4 bases and J lost 4; bases outside the gene matches: 5. The CDR3 has 14 residues. The DNA of the CDR3 is TGCGCCAGCAGCCCCGGGACAGAAAATCAGCCCCAGCATTTT. Amino acid sequence: CASSPGTENQPQHF.

V usage is TRBV21-1 and J usage is TRBJ2-4; the table's D call, TRBD1, has no DNA check behind it. TRBV21-1 is a documented pseudogene. The CDR3 covers 16 residues. CDR3 sequence reads: CASSPTLTGAKNIQYF. The CDR3 nucleotides are TGTGCCAGCAGCCCCACCCTAACAGGAGCCAAAAACATTCAGTACTTC.

The chain combines TRBV6-5 with TRBJ1-1; 11 bases align to TRBD1. V was clipped by 6 bases and J by 7 bases; unmatched bases: 7. The CDR3 consists of 14 residues. The germline V gene has CDR1 MNHEY and CDR2 SVGAGI. CDR3 protein: CASRPGQGAYEAFF. The CDR3 nucleotides read TGTGCCAGCAGACCCGGACAGGGGGCTTATGAAGCTTTCTTT.

V gene TRBV9 combines with J gene TRBJ2-1; D uncertain. Germline assignment: CDR1 SGDLS and CDR2 YYNGEE. Trimming left V 0 bases short and J 8 bases short, with 15 bases between. CDR3 length: 15 amino acids. CDR3: CASSVDGGGFDEQFF. The CDR3 DNA follows: TGTGCCAGCAGCGTAGATGGCGGCGGATTCGATGAGCAGTTCTTC.

The chain recombines TRBV4-2 with TRBJ1-3, with D hard to call. This CDR3 contains 16 residues. Trimming left V 2 bases short and J 0 bases short, with 11 bases between. Germline V CDR1 and CDR2: LGHNA, YNFKEQ. CDR3 nucleotides: TGTGCCAGCAGCCAACTAGGACGGGGCTCTGGAAACACCATATATTTT. The encoded protein is CASSQLGRGSGNTIYF.

The CDR3 region has the DNA TGTGCCAGCAGCTCCTCGGACAGACCCTACGAGCAGTACTTC. Encoded protein: CASSSSDRPYEQYF. The J gene is TRBJ2-7, the V gene TRBV11-2, with a tentative D call TRBD1 (6 bases). This CDR3 region has 14 residues. V dropped 4 bases and J dropped 2 bases, with 12 bases sitting between them. Germline V lookup: CDR1 SGHAT, CDR2 FQNNGV.

This chain connects TRBV5-5 to TRBJ1-3; D gene ambiguous. The germline gives CDR1 SGHKS, CDR2 YYEKEE (reference sequence). V shed 5 bases and J shed 0 bases, with 12 bases lying between them. This CDR3 is built from 15 residues. The CDR3 bases are TGTGCCAGCAGACCCTCCCGAAGCTCTGGAAACACCATATATTTT. This encodes CASRPSRSSGNTIYF.